This entry concerns a single T cell receptor (beta chain). Antigen specificity is unknown. Primers for the PCR totalled 60 Vbeta and 13 Jbeta. The data were produced by immunoSEQ multiplex PCR, yet TCRdb's version contains in-frame clones alone and is incomplete. The sample carries roughly 100,000 clones, roughly 73% recorded once. The sample belongs to a study of cytomegalovirus exposure and HLA in healthy donors. Whole-study findings and limits: When a later analysis was performed, an Asian-associated ancestry cluster reportedly had fewer N-insertions than the roughly 670-donor mean. Several of the most significant clusters appeared linked to common viral pathogens, based on a later analysis. Among the CMV-associated chains, a few were confirmed in vitro as specific for CMV antigens.

V dropped 6 bases and J dropped 1; count of bases not matched to a gene: 6. The CDR3 covers 14 residues. The V gene's germline CDR1 is MGHDK and CDR2 SYGVNS. The sequenced sample consisted of PBMCs. This TCR derives from a woman aged 40 to 50 in good health and CMV-seropositive. V and J are TRBV25-1 and TRBJ2-7; 7 positions agree with TRBD2. CDR3 nucleotide sequence: TGTGCCAGCAGAGGTAGCGGGCGATCCTACGAGCAGTACTTC. Its translation: CASRGSGRSYEQYF.